This T cell receptor beta chain emerged from a study of cytomegalovirus exposure and HLA in healthy donors (dated by TCRdb to 2017 to 2019). About the study as a whole: An earlier analysis of roughly 570 of the donors reported around 280 Gb of sequence data and 100 million to 120 million unique TCR beta sequences obtained from roughly 170 million T cells. In a later analysis, previously published TCR beta repertoires from 670 or so donors were re-analyzed and high-resolution HLA genotyping was added so that TCR occurrence patterns could be studied. Across about 370 genotyped donors of the cohort, an average of about 220,000 unique TCR beta nucleotide sequences per donor were sequenced, and roughly 20% of those sequences were non-productive. Of the approximately 400 genotyped donors, approximately 82% fell in the genetic ancestry cluster associated with self-reported Caucasian donors. The study aimed to test whether signatures of past pathogen exposure could be identified by cataloging public T cell receptors. The number of typed donors differed by locus: about 629-630 for A, B, C, DRB1 and DQB1; 522 for DQA1; 600 to 610 for DPA1; and about 450 for DPB1. Besides the first cohort of 500 to 700 subjects, a separate validation cohort made up of about 120 different subjects was used. The T cell repertoires of several hundred subjects were profiled by immunosequencing and related to cytomegalovirus serostatus. Every repertoire in the discovery cohort had been generated on one and the same sequencing platform. To predict cytomegalovirus infection status, the study combined high-throughput TCR immunosequencing, statistical association of individual TCRs with disease status, and machine learning. To decide whether each TCR beta V gene segment behaved as functional or pseudogenic, an earlier analysis of 587 of the donors relied on high-throughput TCR beta sequencing. Class I and class II HLA loci were covered by the typing at four-digit resolution. In the later analysis, no new phenotypic data were used to find candidate immune exposures; instead, reliance was placed on TCR beta sequences and their occurrence across donors. Five DR-DQ haplotypes were treated as single units for association and clustering because of strong linkage in the cohort. Approximately 310 gigabases of sequencing data and tens of millions of unique TCR sequences were included in an early release covering over 600 HLA-typed donors. Genome-wide SNP genotypes for about 65% of the 666 donors were used in a later genetic analysis, which treated that subset as a discovery cohort. Donor age, sex, ethnicity and CMV serostatus were collected together with the repertoire data.

Including the terminal cysteine and phenylalanine, the CDR3 comprises 14 residues. CDR3 DNA only is kept here, 42 bases in frame from base 1. At the junction V is shortened by 8 bases and J by 1 base; bases outside the gene matches: 7. The germline V gene supplies CDR1 MNHEY and CDR2 SVGAGI. With regard to this clone: Its target antigen remains unknown. Base-call qualities are not available, and no considerably larger clone is one nucleotide away.

What the research found in general, with its limitations: The authors suggested that the approach could potentially be generalized to other disease states and immunological phenotypes. In a later genetic analysis, fewer N-insertions in productive TCRs were reported among donors in an Asian-associated ancestry cluster than the approximately 670-donor mean. In a later analysis, most CMV-associated TCR beta chains were found to appear HLA-restricted, with HLA associations seemingly driven largely by CMV exposure. The presence/absence analyses assumed that sequencing depth was roughly uniform across donors, and that assumption may not be true. Linkage disequilibrium might explain the correlated functional status among segregating V segments, but an unknown experimental factor could not be ruled out. For the cohort, immune exposure information was limited to CMV serostatus. A later analysis found that HLA-associated TCR beta chains were more clonally expanded and had lower generation probabilities than equally common non-associated chains. A later analysis associated about 17,000 TCR beta sequences with specific HLA alleles at a false discovery rate of 0.05. The earlier analysis of a few hundred of the donors excluded approximately 17 rarely observed V segments, including chromosome 9 orphons, because counts were too low. A further reported finding was that TCR beta sequences accurately predicted the HLA-A and HLA-B alleles for most subjects in the first cohort. Because HLA typing was missing for some donors at each locus, association tests included only the typed subset. The 87-base-pair reads could not distinguish some IMGT-functional V segments, including TRBV6-2 and TRBV6-3, so those segments were excluded. This cohort had only TCR beta chains sequenced, and the lack of alpha or paired-chain data limited which features could be detected. A later analysis found that TCR association rates varied across HLA loci, with DRB1 alleles showing the most associated TCRs and HLA-C alleles the fewest. The study listed approximately 150 TCR beta chains as associated with cytomegalovirus. In vitro tests confirmed that a few of the cytomegalovirus-associated TCR beta chains recognize cytomegalovirus antigens. Most TCR sequences were seen in very few donors, while some public TCRs were found in many individuals. Broadly in line with IMGT annotations, most TCR beta V segments showed up in productive rearrangements about 87% or about 30% of the time in an earlier analysis of approximately 640 of the donors. When HLA alleles, especially DR and DQ, strongly co-occurred, TCR associations were difficult to assign to individual alleles. The sequencing pipeline was judged likely to have produced a cluster of highly shared sequence variants as a technical artifact. A later genetic analysis associated a missense DCLRE1C variant with V-gene and J-gene trimming of TCR beta chains, and an independent cohort replicated the association. The classifier was reported to diagnose cytomegalovirus status with high specificity and sensitivity in both the original cohort and the validation cohort. Several of the top co-occurrence clusters appeared to be linked to parvovirus B19, influenza, CMV and Epstein-Barr virus, according to a later analysis.

Libraries came from the immunoSEQ multiplex PCR assay. The multiplex PCR relied on a mix of 60 forward primers for TCR Vbeta segments and 13 reverse primers for TCR Jbeta segments. The CDR3 region of rearranged TCR beta genes was amplified from genomic DNA by a multiplex PCR assay. Amplified TCR beta libraries were sequenced as 87-base-pair reads on the Illumina HiSeq System. Per the source publication's procedure: In a later analysis, roughly 80 million unique TCR beta chains were counted across the 666 repertoires, and approximately 9.9 million of these chains were shared by at least two donors. Raw reads were error-corrected and collapsed into unique sequences with a nearest-neighbor algorithm that merged closely related sequences to remove PCR and sequencing errors. CDR3 sequences were aligned to IMGT reference sequences to assign V, D and J gene segments. For a sequence to be retained, a match of at least six nucleotides was required to both a V gene segment and a J gene segment. Rearrangements were called productive when the CDR3 lacked stop codons and stayed in frame with V and J; all others were non-productive. Following IMGT convention, CDR3 was defined as the stretch from the second conserved V-encoded cysteine up to the conserved J-encoded phenylalanine. The earlier analysis of roughly 590 of the donors excluded sequences that lacked an unambiguous match to a single V gene segment. An earlier analysis of some 610 of the donors called V segments functional above 56.7% productive rearrangements and segregating when the between-donor standard deviation exceeded 5%. A statistical classification framework was built to diagnose cytomegalovirus status from the catalog of TCR beta chain sequences. A later analysis assigned V and J genes by comparing TCR nucleotide sequences with IMGT/GENE-DB human TR gene sequences. In a later analysis, CDR3 sequences and most-parsimonious VDJ recombination scenarios were assigned using the TCRdist pipeline. In a later analysis, every TCR beta chain was defined by the combination of its CDR3 amino acid sequence and its V-gene family, and reads without a unique V-gene family were dropped. A later analysis removed 592 highly shared, low-generation-probability nucleotide sequences to deal with suspected cross-contamination and a sequencing artifact. A later analysis calculated a clonal expansion index for each public chain from normalized within-repertoire ranks of inferred template counts. In a later analysis, generation probabilities were computed with a VDJ recombination model fitted to out-of-frame rearrangements, and the resulting probabilities were checked against IGoR. In a later analysis, TCR-TCR, TCR-HLA and TCR-CMV co-occurrence was scored with hypergeometric tests, and a repertoire-size bias correction was applied to TCR pairs. In a later analysis, false discovery rates were estimated by permuting HLA or CMV assignments 20 times. A later analysis grouped co-occurring TCRs with DBSCAN, adding TCRdist sequence similarity when clustering within HLA-allele-positive subsets. For co-occurrence clustering, repertoires with fewer than 30,000 or more than 120,000 public chains were excluded, along with about five repertoires with anomalous nucleotide sharing. TCRdb holds this immuneACCESS table with in-frame rearrangements only. Some clones are missing; in checked studies, unresolved V genes explain under half, and the rest has no known cause. From that table come the V and J calls and clone size; the DNA was used to work out D and trimming. This sample is represented by tens of thousands of clones; more than 60% of them were singletons. The ten largest clones represent 1.5% to 2% of the sample.

In total, roughly 670 healthy bone marrow donors made up the cohort. Cohort members were all nominally healthy when sampled, although unrecorded immune exposures were likely present. The donor tested CMV seronegative and was one of the 352 seronegative cohort members. A peripheral blood sample was provided by each donor, and peripheral blood mononuclear cells were used for TCR beta sequencing. The Qiagen DNeasy Blood Extraction Kit was used to extract genomic DNA from the blood cell samples. The source material was PBMCs. The clonotype was recovered from a man aged 35-49 years in good health and CMV-seronegative. The chain joins TRBV6-5 to TRBJ2-7; TRBD1 matches 8 bases in the middle. The CDR3 reads CASAHRDRSYEQYF. The bases read TGTGCCAGCGCTCATAGGGACAGGTCCTACGAGCAGTACTTC.